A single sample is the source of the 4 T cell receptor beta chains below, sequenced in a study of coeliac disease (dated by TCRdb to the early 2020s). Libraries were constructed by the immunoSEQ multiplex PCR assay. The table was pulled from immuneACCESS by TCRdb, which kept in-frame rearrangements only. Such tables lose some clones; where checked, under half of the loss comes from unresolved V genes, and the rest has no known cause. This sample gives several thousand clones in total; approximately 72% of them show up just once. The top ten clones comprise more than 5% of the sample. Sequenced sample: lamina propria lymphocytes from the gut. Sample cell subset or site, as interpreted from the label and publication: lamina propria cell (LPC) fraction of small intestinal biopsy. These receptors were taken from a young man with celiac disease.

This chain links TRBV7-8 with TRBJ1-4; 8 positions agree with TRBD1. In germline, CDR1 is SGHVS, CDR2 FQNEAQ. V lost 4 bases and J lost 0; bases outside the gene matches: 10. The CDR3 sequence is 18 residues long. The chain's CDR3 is CASSYTPGQVATNEKLFF. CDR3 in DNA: TGTGCCAGCAGCTACACGCCGGGACAGGTTGCAACTAATGAAAAACTGTTTTTT.

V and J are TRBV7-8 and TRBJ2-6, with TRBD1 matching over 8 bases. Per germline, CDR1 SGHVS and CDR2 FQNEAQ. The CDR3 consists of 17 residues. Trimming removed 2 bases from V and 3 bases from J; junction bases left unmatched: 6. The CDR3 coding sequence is TGTGCCAGCAGCTTAACCCGGACAGGGCTTGGGGCCAACGTCCTGACTTTC. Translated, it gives CASSLTRTGLGANVLTF.

The CDR3 is CASSPGDRGYEQYF. CDR3 sequence (DNA): TGTGCCAGCAGCCCTGGGGACAGGGGCTACGAGCAGTACTTC. The gene calls are TRBV7-3 and TRBJ2-7; 10 positions match TRBD1. CDR1 is SGHTA and CDR2 is FQGTGA in the germline V gene. This CDR3 comprises 14 residues. V lost 5 bases to trimming and J lost 3 bases; unmatched junction nucleotides: 4.

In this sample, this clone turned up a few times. The CDR3 sequence is CASSTKYDRDEQYF. CDR3 sequence (DNA): TGTGCCAGTAGTACCAAGTACGACAGGGACGAGCAGTACTTC. The chain links TRBV19 to TRBJ2-7; 7 bases match TRBD1. The V and J ends lost 4 bases and 5 bases, in that order; junction bases with no gene match: 8. The germline CDR1 and CDR2 sequences are LNHDA and SQIVND (reference sequence). This CDR3 is built from 14 residues.